This T cell receptor (beta chain) was captured in a study of blood T cell repertoires in COVID-19. Germline lookup yields CDR1 SGHNT and CDR2 YYREEE (reference sequence). The CDR3 contains 16 residues. V dropped 2 bases and J dropped 7 bases, with 19 bases sitting between them. Original methodology: Amplification of reference gene primers provided the estimated nucleated cell counts. Generated by immunoSEQ multiplex PCR, the TCRdb table keeps only in-frame clones and is missing some. Clonal size and the V and J genes are those of that table, whereas D and trimming came from the DNA. There are approximately 140,000 clones in the sample; roughly 84% occur only once, and roughly 2.3% lies in the top ten.

The sequenced sample consisted of peripheral blood. The chain is built from TRBV5-4 and TRBJ2-1, with D perhaps TRBD2 (5 bases). The sequence was obtained from a man in his sixties or seventies with acute or convalescent COVID-19. The CDR3 here is CASSFIPNTGSNEQFF. The CDR3 DNA sequence: TGTGCCAGCAGCTTCATTCCTAACACGGGGAGTAATGAGCAGTTCTTC.